The 31 T cell receptor beta chains given below trace back to one sample, sequenced in a study of shared clonotypes between healthy human individuals. Profiled with immunoSEQ multiplex PCR; TCRdb holds only in-frame clones, not every one. The sample lists under 600,000 clones; about 96% were seen once. Sequencing was done on a sample of naive CD4+ T cells sorted from blood. The subset: CD45RA+ positively selected. These receptors originate from a woman under 40 in good health.

The chain has TRBV7-3 and TRBJ2-3; D may be TRBD2 (6 bases). The germline V gene encodes CDR1 SGHTA and CDR2 FQGTGA. The germline V and J ends were trimmed by 5 bases and 3 bases, with 21 bases remaining between them. CDR3 length: 17 residues. For the CDR3, the DNA is TGTGCCAGCAGCCCAAACCAGCTCGGGAGCGCAACAGATACGCAGTATTTT. It is translated as CASSPNQLGSATDTQYF.

The rearrangement links TRBV18 to TRBJ2-7, with no clear D. With 2 bases removed from V and 4 bases from J, the gap between germline ends came to 18 bases. CDR1 and CDR2 (germline): KGHSH, LQKENI. The CDR3 contains 16 residues. CDR3 loop: CASSPVAGSSLYEQYF. The CDR3 DNA sequence: TGTGCCAGCTCACCAGTCGCAGGAAGCTCACTTTACGAGCAGTACTTC.

The count of this clone is one. The chain carries TRBV19 and TRBJ2-7; 8 nucleotides agree with TRBD1. Germline V gives CDR1 LNHDA, CDR2 SQIVND (reference sequence). The CDR3 covers 14 residues. V shed 5 bases, J shed 0 bases, and the junction held 3 bases outside the gene matches. CDR3 protein: CASSRDRISYEQYF. DNA of the CDR3: TGTGCCAGTAGTCGGGACAGGATCTCCTACGAGCAGTACTTC.

The chain has TRBV28 and TRBJ2-3; TRBD2 aligns across 8 bases. The CDR3 has 14 amino acids. The junction had 9 bases not matched to a gene; V was cut back by 7 bases and J by 6 bases. The germline V gene has CDR1 MDHEN and CDR2 SYDVKM. The CDR3 loop is CASKTAGGGDTQYF. CDR3 nucleotide sequence: TGTGCCAGCAAGACTGCGGGAGGAGGGGATACGCAGTATTTT.

The CDR3 here is CASSLKAQGAEAFF. CDR3 nucleotides: TGTGCCAGCTCACTTAAGGCCCAGGGCGCTGAAGCTTTCTTT. The V and J genes are TRBV18 and TRBJ1-1; D might be TRBD1 (5 bases). V was cut by 4 bases and J by 6 bases, with 15 bases left in between. The V gene's germline CDR1 is KGHSH and CDR2 LQKENI. The CDR3 extends over 14 amino acids.

The rearrangement uses TRBV19 and TRBJ2-2; D is ambiguous. CDR1 is LNHDA, CDR2 SQIVND, per germline (reference sequence). Trimming cost V 3 bases and J 4 bases, with 6 bases left between them. CDR3 length: 13 amino acids. CDR3 sequence: CASSIHSTGELFF. Written as DNA, the CDR3 is TGTGCCAGTAGTATCCATAGCACCGGGGAGCTGTTTTTT. The whole variable domain, filled in from reference TRBV19 and TRBJ2-2, reads DGGITQSPKYLFRKEGQNVTLSCEQNLNHDAMYWYRQDPGQGLRLIYYSQIVNDFQKGDIAEGYSVSREKKESFPLTVTSAQKNPTAFYLCASSIHSTGELFFGEGSRLTVL.

The chain couples TRBV6-5 to TRBJ2-7; D may be TRBD1 or TRBD2 (5 bases each). The CDR3 has 14 amino acids. Per the germline V gene, CDR1 is MNHEY and CDR2 is SVGAGI. The V end was cut by 2 bases, the J end by 5 bases, with 13 bases between. The CDR3 DNA is TGTGCCAGCAGTTACGCCGCAGGGACCCACGAGCAGTACTTC. Translation: CASSYAAGTHEQYF.

CDR3 coding DNA: TGTGCCAGCAGTTCGGTCCTAGCGGGGGCCTACGAGCAGTACTTC. It codes for CASSSVLAGAYEQYF. The V call is TRBV25-1, the J call TRBJ2-7, with 10 bases matching TRBD2. Germline lookup yields CDR1 MGHDK and CDR2 SYGVNS. V shed 5 bases and J 2 bases; nucleotides not matched to a gene: 6. This CDR3 has 15 amino acids.

V and J are TRBV5-1 and TRBJ2-3; 11 nucleotides agree with TRBD2. Trimming took 5 bases from V and 3 from J; bases not matched to a gene: 5. The CDR3 totals 15 residues. CDR1 is SGHRS, CDR2 YFSETQ, per germline. The CDR3 spells CASRETSGMTDTQYF. The CDR3 DNA reads as TGCGCCAGCAGAGAGACTAGCGGGATGACAGATACGCAGTATTTT.

V and J are TRBV6-1 and TRBJ2-7, with 7 bases matching TRBD1. Germline loops: CDR1 MNHNS, CDR2 SASEGT. V shed 8 bases, J shed 6 bases, and the junction held 10 bases outside the gene matches. This CDR3 has 13 residues. The CDR3 region has the DNA TGTGCCAGCCCCGACAGGGATCGGCTCGAGCAGTACTTC. Translation: CASPDRDRLEQYF.

There are a few counts of this clone. This chain connects TRBV7-9 to TRBJ1-5; perhaps TRBD1 as D (5 bases). V gave up 1 base and J gave up 6 bases, with 13 bases separating them. The CDR3 contains 15 residues. CDR1 and CDR2 (germline): SEHNR, FQNEAQ (reference sequence). The CDR3, as DNA: TGTGCCAGCAGCTTAGGCACCGGGGCCGGTCAGCCCCAGCATTTT. Protein: CASSLGTGAGQPQHF.

V gene TRBV7-9 combines with J gene TRBJ2-7; 12 positions match TRBD2. Germline V lookup: CDR1 SEHNR, CDR2 FQNEAQ (reference sequence). With 4 bases clipped from V and 6 bases from J, the junction kept 19 bases outside the gene matches. The CDR3 extends over 19 amino acids. DNA of the CDR3: TGTGCCAGCAGCTATCCAGGGAGGACTAGCGGGATTCCCGGGGGCGAGCAGTACTTC. Translated: CASSYPGRTSGIPGGEQYF. Full variable domain (missing parts from reference TRBV7-9 and TRBJ2-7): DTGVSQNPRHKITKRGQNVTFRCDPISEHNRLYWYRQTLGQGPEFLTYFQNEAQLEKSRLLSDRFSAERPKGSFSTLEIQRTEQGDSAMYLCASSYPGRTSGIPGGEQYFGPGTRLTVT.

The V and J genes are TRBV19 and TRBJ2-7; TRBD2 agrees at 7 bases. V was pared by 7 bases and J by 4 bases, with 13 bases of the junction left unmatched. The CDR3 spans 15 residues. Germline values: CDR1 LNHDA, CDR2 SQIVND (reference sequence). This CDR3 reads CASKVGGSATYEQYF. CDR3 sequence (DNA): TGTGCCAGTAAGGTGGGCGGGAGCGCAACGTACGAGCAGTACTTC.

V gene TRBV20-1 combines with J gene TRBJ2-2; D is unclear. This CDR3 has 11 amino acids. V lost 6 bases and J 7 bases, leaving 9 bases between the germline ends. CDR1 and CDR2 from the germline V gene are DFQATT and SNEGSKA (reference sequence). CDR3 coding DNA: TGCAGTGCAGCTGACATCGGGGAGCTGTTTTTT. Translation gives CSAADIGELFF.

CDR3 region: CASSESLGGEQYF. The CDR3 region has the DNA TGCGCCAGCAGTGAGTCGTTAGGAGGGGAGCAGTACTTC. The genes are TRBV5-1 and TRBJ2-7; tentatively, D is TRBD2 (6 bases). Germline CDR1 reads SGHRS; CDR2 reads YFSETQ. This CDR3 has 13 residues. Between the trimmed V and J ends, which lost 5 bases and 7 bases, there was a span of 16 bases.

CDR3 sequence reads: CSVGVFGGFTYEQYF. CDR3 nucleotide sequence: TGCAGCGTTGGAGTCTTTGGCGGGTTCACCTACGAGCAGTACTTC. The V call is TRBV29-1, the J call TRBJ2-7, with a weak D call TRBD2 (5 bases). V lost 4 bases and J 2 bases, leaving 18 bases between the germline ends. The CDR3 is made up of 15 amino acids. Germline assignment: CDR1 SQVTM and CDR2 ANQGSEA.

This rearrangement joins TRBV27 to TRBJ2-4; TRBD2 is a possible D gene (7 bases). Deletions cut 9 bases from V and 8 bases from J, with 14 bases between. The length of the CDR3 is 12 residues. Germline assignment: CDR1 MNHEY and CDR2 SMNVEV (reference sequence). The CDR3 region has the DNA TGTGCCAGTTCGAGGGGGGGGGACATTCAGTACTTC. Its translation: CASSRGGDIQYF.

V and J are TRBV11-2 and TRBJ2-3, with D tentatively TRBD1 (6 bases). Germline-derived CDR1 and CDR2 are SGHAT and FQNNGV. CDR3 size: 15 residues. V lost 0 bases to trimming and J lost 3 bases, with 10 bases between them. Written as DNA, the CDR3 is TGTGCCAGCAGCTTAGACCCAGGGGAAACAGATACGCAGTATTTT. This gives the protein CASSLDPGETDTQYF.

The V and J genes are TRBV6-1 and TRBJ2-5; weak D call: TRBD2 (6 bases). V gave up 4 bases and J gave up 5 bases, with 14 bases separating them. Germline loops: CDR1 MNHNS, CDR2 SASEGT. CDR3 length: 14 amino acids. CDR3 in amino acids: CASSAMEGFETQYF. For the CDR3, the DNA is TGTGCCAGCAGTGCGATGGAGGGTTTCGAGACCCAGTACTTC.

This clone showed up just once. The rearrangement uses TRBV7-6 and TRBJ2-7, with 8 bases lining up with TRBD1. The CDR3 consists of 15 residues. V dropped 0 bases and J dropped 2; count of bases not matched to a gene: 3. CDR1 is SGHVS and CDR2 is FNYEAQ in the germline V gene. CDR3 bases: TGTGCCAGCAGCTTAGCGACAGGGGTAACCTACGAGCAGTACTTC. Encoded protein: CASSLATGVTYEQYF.

The chain employs TRBV29-1 and TRBJ2-7; 11 bases are shared with TRBD2. CDR1 and CDR2 from the germline V gene are SQVTM and ANQGSEA. This CDR3 has 16 residues. Trimming took 4 bases from V and 0 from J; bases not matched to a gene: 8. The chain's CDR3 is CSVGPRLAGSSYEQYF. CDR3 nucleotide sequence: TGCAGCGTTGGGCCGCGACTAGCGGGGAGCTCCTACGAGCAGTACTTC.

The chain combines TRBV11-3 with TRBJ2-3; D perhaps matches TRBD2 (6 bases). The CDR3 is 15 residues long. Germline assignment: CDR1 SGHNT and CDR2 YENEEA. V lost 3 bases, J lost 1 base, and 11 bases lay in between. The CDR3 sequence: CASSFGTGGTDTQYF. In nucleotides, the CDR3 is TGTGCCAGCAGCTTCGGGACGGGAGGCACAGATACGCAGTATTTT.

J is TRBJ2-7 and V is TRBV27; unclear D gene. Germline V gene lookup returns CDR1 MNHEY and CDR2 SMNVEV (reference sequence). V was clipped by 6 bases and J by 7 bases, with 16 bases between them. CDR3 length equals 13 residues. In nucleotides, the CDR3 is TGTGCCAGCAGAAACACACCGGCCTCGGAGCAGTACTTC. It specifies CASRNTPASEQYF.

As for this clone: The same CDR3 can be traced to other DNA sequences in this sample. The CDR3 is CASSLAPGSTTYEQYF. The CDR3, as DNA: TGCGCCAGCAGCTTGGCTCCGGGATCAACAACCTACGAGCAGTACTTC. The chain couples TRBV5-1 to TRBJ2-7; D may be TRBD2 (5 bases). Germline lookup yields CDR1 SGHRS and CDR2 YFSETQ. Trimming removed 0 bases from V and 2 bases from J, with 15 bases in between. This CDR3 is built from 16 residues.

The genes are TRBV6-5 and TRBJ1-6; D uncertain. The CDR3 loop spans 14 amino acids. Germline CDR1 reads MNHEY; CDR2 reads SVGAGI. V gave up 2 bases and J gave up 7 bases, with 9 bases separating them. The CDR3 DNA follows: TGTGCCAGCAGTTACAACGAGCTGAATTCACCCCTCCACTTT. Translating gives CASSYNELNSPLHF.

The genes are TRBV6-6 and TRBJ2-7, with 7 bases that match TRBD2. Germline V gene lookup returns CDR1 MNHNY and CDR2 SVGAGI (reference sequence). V shed 7 bases, J shed 3 bases, and the junction held 9 bases outside the gene matches. The CDR3 contains 14 residues. The CDR3 here is CASTEGGGSYEQYF. CDR3 coding DNA: TGTGCCAGCACCGAAGGTGGCGGGAGCTACGAGCAGTACTTC.

V usage is TRBV5-6 and J usage is TRBJ1-5; weak D call: TRBD1 (5 bases). This CDR3 region has 15 residues. Germline CDR1 is SGHDT and CDR2 is YYEEEE. V lost 1 base, J lost 2 bases, and 10 bases lay in between. In DNA, the CDR3 is TGTGCCAGCAGCTTGAGGGGTCACGGCAATCAGCCCCAGCATTTT. This codes for CASSLRGHGNQPQHF.

V and J are TRBV10-1 and TRBJ2-5, with 12 bases aligning to TRBD1. Germline V gene data show CDR1 as WNHNN and CDR2 as SYGVQD (reference sequence). The CDR3 spans 13 residues. With 8 bases clipped from V and 7 bases from J, the junction kept 5 bases outside the gene matches. CDR3 sequence reads: CASSGQGAGTQYF. The DNA of the CDR3 is TGCGCCAGCTCGGGACAGGGGGCTGGGACCCAGTACTTC.

The rearrangement uses TRBV19 and TRBJ2-2; a weak D match, TRBD1 (5 bases). The CDR3 sequence is 14 residues long. Germline V gives CDR1 LNHDA, CDR2 SQIVND (reference sequence). V was cut by 3 bases and J by 6 bases, with 11 bases left in between. The CDR3 coding sequence is TGTGCCAGTAGTATGGGGCTAGTGGCCGGGGAGCTGTTTTTT. This encodes CASSMGLVAGELFF. Supplemented by reference TRBV19 and TRBJ2-2, the full variable domain reads DGGITQSPKYLFRKEGQNVTLSCEQNLNHDAMYWYRQDPGQGLRLIYYSQIVNDFQKGDIAEGYSVSREKKESFPLTVTSAQKNPTAFYLCASSMGLVAGELFFGEGSRLTVL.

The chain uses TRBV9 and TRBJ2-1, with D possibly matching TRBD2 (6 bases). Germline CDR1 reads SGDLS; CDR2 reads YYNGEE. The CDR3 loop spans 19 amino acids. The ends were cut back, 3 bases at V and 6 bases at J, with 28 bases in the middle. The CDR3 nucleotides are TGTGCCAGCAGCGCGCCTTCCGGTAGCGGTCTACTAACCGGCAATGAGCAGTTCTTC. It yields the protein CASSAPSGSGLLTGNEQFF. The full variable domain, its missing parts supplied by reference TRBV9 and TRBJ2-1, is DSGVTQTPKHLITATGQRVTLRCSPRSGDLSVYWYQQSLDQGLQFLIQYYNGEERAKGNILERFSAQQFPDLHSELNLSSLELGDSALYFCASSAPSGSGLLTGNEQFFGPGTRLTVL.

The gene calls are TRBV9 and TRBJ2-3; 7 bases align to TRBD1. Trimming took 4 bases from V and 2 from J; bases not matched to a gene: 16. The length of the CDR3 is 18 residues. In germline, CDR1 is SGDLS, CDR2 YYNGEE. DNA for the CDR3: TGTGCCAGCAGCACGAGACCGAGGGGACAGATTTCCACAGATACGCAGTATTTT. Residues: CASSTRPRGQISTDTQYF.